These 23 T cell receptor beta chains were all obtained from the same sample, sequenced in a study of Tregs in tolerant kidney transplant recipients. Only in-frame clones appear in the TCRdb table, and some are missing; sequencing was by immunoSEQ multiplex PCR. The data hold tens of thousands of clones, with under 95% observed a single time. The input for sequencing was CD4+ T cells from blood, taken before the transplant. The receptors originated from a human donor who received a combined kidney and bone marrow transplant.

V and J are TRBV5-1 and TRBJ2-1, with 11 bases fitting TRBD2. Germline CDR1 is SGHRS and CDR2 is YFSETQ. CDR3 size: 16 residues. J was trimmed by 4 bases and V by 1 base; bases with no gene match: 4. The CDR3 DNA reads TGCGCCAGCAGCTTGCGCGGACTAGCGGGTTACAATGAGCAGTTCTTC. Its translation is CASSLRGLAGYNEQFF.

The V call is TRBV7-2, the J call TRBJ2-7; D uncertain. CDR3 size: 14 residues. With 1 base removed from V and 0 bases from J, the gap between germline ends came to 7 bases. Germline CDR1 is SGHTA and CDR2 is FQGNSA. CDR3 region: CASSLGLYSYEQYF. CDR3 sequence (DNA): TGTGCCAGCAGCTTAGGACTGTACTCCTACGAGCAGTACTTC.

The chain combines TRBV6-5 with TRBJ1-2; D remains unclear. This CDR3 is built from 11 residues. Per germline, CDR1 MNHEY and CDR2 SVGAGI. Trimming left V 5 bases short and J 6 bases short, with 7 bases between. CDR3 sequence (DNA): TGTGCCAGCAGTGATCTAGATGGCTACACCTTC. It is translated as CASSDLDGYTF.

The rearrangement joins TRBV11-3 to TRBJ2-1; 7 bases line up with TRBD2. Germline V CDR1 and CDR2: SGHNT, YENEEA. V trimming: 1 base; J trimming: 7 bases; junction bases outside the gene matches: 4. The CDR3 runs to 14 residues. The CDR3 loop reads CASSLVTSVNEQFF. The CDR3 DNA sequence: TGTGCCAGCAGCTTAGTAACTAGCGTGAATGAGCAGTTCTTC.

The rearrangement links TRBV7-3 to TRBJ2-2; D is uncertain. CDR1 is SGHTA, CDR2 FQGTGA, per germline. The CDR3 totals 16 residues. Between the trimmed V and J ends, which lost 5 bases and 1 base, there was a span of 14 bases. The DNA of the CDR3 is TGTGCCAGCAGCCGAGGAAGGCCTAAGAACACCGGGGAGCTGTTTTTT. Encoded protein: CASSRGRPKNTGELFF.

V is TRBV7-2 and J is TRBJ2-7, with 11 bases identical to TRBD2. The V and J ends lost 7 bases and 2 bases, in that order; junction bases with no gene match: 4. Germline loops: CDR1 SGHTA, CDR2 FQGNSA. The CDR3 runs to 14 residues. The DNA for the CDR3 is TGTGCCAGCACCCTAGCGGGAGGAGCCTACGAGCAGTACTTC. This sequence encodes CASTLAGGAYEQYF.

In this sample, this clone turned up once. V gene TRBV7-2 combines with J gene TRBJ2-7, with 9 positions matching TRBD1. V dropped 3 bases and J dropped 6; count of bases not matched to a gene: 6. CDR1 and CDR2 from the germline V gene are SGHTA and FQGNSA. The CDR3 length is 14 residues. CDR3 sequence: CASSFNRGLSEQYF. Here the CDR3 DNA reads TGTGCCAGCAGCTTTAACAGGGGGCTAAGCGAGCAGTACTTC.

This clone has only a few counts. The chain links TRBV5-5 to TRBJ2-7, with TRBD1 identical over 8 bases. Germline loops: CDR1 SGHKS, CDR2 YYEKEE (reference sequence). The V gene end was trimmed by 2 bases and the J gene end by 5 bases; junction bases not matched to a gene: 12. The CDR3 has 16 residues. CDR3 sequence: CASSLDGQGVVDEQYF. As DNA, the CDR3 is TGTGCCAGCAGCTTAGACGGACAGGGCGTGGTGGACGAGCAGTACTTC.

Details on this clone: This specimen includes other DNA sequences encoding the same CDR3. The CDR3 is CSVKTGQETQYF. The CDR3 DNA follows: TGCAGCGTAAAAACAGGGCAAGAGACCCAGTACTTC. The chain has TRBV29-1 and TRBJ2-5; D is perhaps TRBD1 (6 bases). CDR3 size: 12 residues. V lost 6 bases, J lost 2 bases, and 10 bases lay in between. From germline, CDR1 is SQVTM and CDR2 ANQGSEA.

This clone was detected once. V is TRBV21-1 and J is TRBJ2-3; TRBD2, the table's D call, was not compared with the DNA. TRBV21-1 is a recognized pseudogene. The CDR3 has 18 residues. DNA for the CDR3: TGTGCCAGCAGCAAAATGGTCAAGCGGGTGATCGATGCAGATACGCAGTATTTT. Amino acid sequence: CASSKMVKRVIDADTQYF.

The chain recombines TRBV18 with TRBJ2-7, with 7 bases identical to TRBD2. The V gene's germline CDR1 is KGHSH and CDR2 LQKENI. This CDR3 spans 12 amino acids. With 0 bases clipped from V and 12 bases from J, the junction kept 5 bases outside the gene matches. CDR3 sequence (DNA): TGTGCCAGCTCACCACCGAGGACTAGAATGTACTTC. Its translation: CASSPPRTRMYF.

V is TRBV30 and J is TRBJ2-2; D might be TRBD1 (6 bases). Trimming stripped 0 bases from V and 7 bases from J, with 9 bases between. The CDR3 runs 13 residues. In germline, CDR1 is GTSNPN, CDR2 SVGIG (reference sequence). The CDR3 loop reads CAWSVQGRGELFF. In DNA, the CDR3 is TGTGCCTGGAGTGTTCAGGGGCGCGGGGAGCTGTTTTTT.

The chain joins TRBV7-2 to TRBJ1-1, with D uncertain. Trimming removed 5 bases from V and 11 bases from J, with 21 bases in between. This CDR3 is 14 amino acids long. Germline-derived CDR1 and CDR2 are SGHTA and FQGNSA. CDR3 sequence reads: CASSPPGIGGVAFF. The CDR3 DNA reads TGTGCCAGCAGCCCACCGGGAATCGGAGGAGTGGCTTTCTTT.

The genes are TRBV28 and TRBJ2-3; 7 positions match TRBD1. Germline CDR1 and CDR2: MDHEN and SYDVKM. The CDR3 is 13 amino acids. Trimming at V came to 10 bases and at J to 1 base, leaving 5 bases not matched to a gene. The CDR3 DNA reads TGTGCCAACAAAGGACAGGGCACAGATACGCAGTATTTT. Translated, it gives CANKGQGTDTQYF.

The V and J genes are TRBV11-3 and TRBJ2-3, with no clear D. The V end lost 3 bases, the J end lost 5 bases, and 15 bases lay between the germline ends. CDR1 and CDR2 (germline): SGHNT, YENEEA. The CDR3 covers 15 residues. CDR3 region: CASSLGGAVGDTQYF. The CDR3 region has the DNA TGTGCCAGCAGCTTGGGTGGAGCAGTTGGAGATACGCAGTATTTT. Combining the CDR3 with reference TRBV11-3 and TRBJ2-3 gives the whole variable domain EAGVVQSPRYKIIEKKQPVAFWCNPISGHNTLYWYLQNLGQGPELLIRYENEEAVDDSQLPKDRFSAERLKGVDSTLKIQPAELGDSAVYLCASSLGGAVGDTQYFGPGTRLTVL.

CDR3 sequence: CASSPPVGAYEQYF. The DNA for the CDR3 is TGTGCCAGCTCACCACCCGTGGGAGCCTACGAGCAGTACTTC. The chain uses TRBV18 and TRBJ2-7; TRBD2 is a possible D gene (5 bases). This CDR3 is 14 amino acids long. V was clipped by 0 bases and J by 2 bases, with 8 bases between them. Germline CDR1 reads KGHSH; CDR2 reads LQKENI.

This chain connects TRBV18 to TRBJ1-2, with D perhaps matching TRBD1 (6 bases). V lost 3 bases, J lost 2 bases, and 16 bases lay in between. Germline V gene lookup returns CDR1 KGHSH and CDR2 LQKENI. The CDR3 has 16 amino acids. The CDR3 sequence is CASSPTGRRYNYGYTF. The DNA of the CDR3 is TGTGCCAGCTCACCGACAGGCCGGAGGTACAACTATGGCTACACCTTC.

CDR3 nucleotides: TGTGCCAGCAGTGAAGCGCGAGGGACCGGGGAGCTGTTTTTT. Residues: CASSEARGTGELFF. The V gene is TRBV6-1, the J gene TRBJ2-2, with D maybe TRBD2 (5 bases). Per the germline V gene, CDR1 is MNHNS and CDR2 is SASEGT. Trimming removed 0 bases from V and 5 bases from J, with 7 bases in between. The CDR3 sequence is 14 residues long.

The genes are TRBV7-7 and TRBJ2-5, with D possibly TRBD1 on 6 matching bases. The germline V gene encodes CDR1 SSHAT and CDR2 FNYEAQ (reference sequence). Between the trimmed V and J ends, which lost 4 bases and 2 bases, there was a span of 17 bases. The CDR3 runs 16 residues. CDR3 coding DNA: TGTGCCAGCAGCTCTTCTCCCGGACAGATTCAAGAGACCCAGTACTTC. Protein sequence: CASSSSPGQIQETQYF.

This clone showed up just once. Other DNA sequences in this sample translate to the same CDR3. The genes are TRBV4-3 and TRBJ1-6; 9 bases map to TRBD1. CDR1 LGHNA and CDR2 YSLEER come from the germline V gene. The ends lost 4 bases at V and 6 bases at J; junction bases unmatched: 4. This CDR3 contains 15 residues. This CDR3 is CASSRTGQGNSPLHF. CDR3 sequence (DNA): TGCGCCAGCAGCCGCACGGGACAGGGTAATTCACCCCTCCACTTT.

The V and J genes are TRBV7-6 and TRBJ2-5; possible D gene TRBD1, 8 bases. Germline-derived CDR1 and CDR2 are SGHVS and FNYEAQ. The CDR3 has 14 amino acids. The ends were cut back, 2 bases at V and 4 bases at J, with 11 bases in the middle. CDR3 nucleotide sequence: TGTGCCAGCAGCTTAACAGGGGGGGTAGAGACCCAGTACTTC. It translates to CASSLTGGVETQYF. The variable domain in full, completed from reference TRBV7-6 and TRBJ2-5, reads GAGVSQSPRYKVTKRGQDVALRCDPISGHVSLYWYRQALGQGPEFLTYFNYEAQQDKSGLPNDRFSAERPEGSISTLTIQRTEQRDSAMYRCASSLTGGVETQYFGPGTRLLVL.

The chain recombines TRBV6-1 with TRBJ1-2; D is uncertain. In germline, CDR1 is MNHNS, CDR2 SASEGT. There are 12 residues in the CDR3. V was shortened by 7 bases and J by 7 bases, with 13 bases between the two germline ends. The CDR3 is CASTRLTGGYTF. DNA for the CDR3: TGTGCCAGCACCCGGTTGACTGGTGGCTACACCTTC.

This chain uses TRBV29-1 with TRBJ2-7; 8 nucleotides match TRBD1. V was pared by 8 bases and J by 1 base, with 7 bases of the junction left unmatched. Germline-derived CDR1 and CDR2 are SQVTM and ANQGSEA. CDR3 length: 13 amino acids. CDR3 sequence reads: CSIGTGLSYEQYF. The DNA for the CDR3 is TGCAGCATTGGGACAGGCCTTTCCTACGAGCAGTACTTC.